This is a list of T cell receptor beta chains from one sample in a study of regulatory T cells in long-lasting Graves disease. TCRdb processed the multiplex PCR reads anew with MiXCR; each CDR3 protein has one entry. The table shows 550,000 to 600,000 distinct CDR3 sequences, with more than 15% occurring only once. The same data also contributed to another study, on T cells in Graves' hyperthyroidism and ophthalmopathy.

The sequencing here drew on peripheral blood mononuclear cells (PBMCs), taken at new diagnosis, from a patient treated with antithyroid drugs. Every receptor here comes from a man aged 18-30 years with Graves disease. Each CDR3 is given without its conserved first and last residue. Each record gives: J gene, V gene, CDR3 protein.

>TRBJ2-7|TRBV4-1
ASSQEGSGIPYEQY
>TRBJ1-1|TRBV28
ASSPQGATEAF
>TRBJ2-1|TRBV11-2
ASSSSPGAEQF
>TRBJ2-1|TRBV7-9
ASTSGQVNNEQF
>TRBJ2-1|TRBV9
ASSVRSGVEQF
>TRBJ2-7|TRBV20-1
SGGDGNYEQY
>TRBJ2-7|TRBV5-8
ASSLFRTDSDEQY
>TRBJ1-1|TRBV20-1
SAARRTGGDTEAF
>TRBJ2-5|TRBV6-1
ACGVQETQY
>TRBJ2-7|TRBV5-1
ASSLERRIVGYEQY
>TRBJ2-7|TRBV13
ASSFRTSSRRGVY
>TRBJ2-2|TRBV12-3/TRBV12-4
ASSFTTSGRPNTGELF
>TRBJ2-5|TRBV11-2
AISTLSQETQY
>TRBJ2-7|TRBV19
ASSPGQGVNEQY
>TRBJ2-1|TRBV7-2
AIFRLAGGNPSYNEQF
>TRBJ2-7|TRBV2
ASDRLAGPPYEQY
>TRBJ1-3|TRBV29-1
SVLGSGNTIY
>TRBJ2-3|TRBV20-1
SARDGETPDTQY
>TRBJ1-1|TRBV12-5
ASGYRTDTEAF
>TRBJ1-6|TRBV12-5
ASGLGQDNSPLH
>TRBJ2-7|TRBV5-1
ASSLGQGLYEQY
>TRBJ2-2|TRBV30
AWSGSRTSGTNTGELF